A selection of T cell receptor beta chains follows, all from one sample in a study of T cell responses to AZD1222 COVID-19 vaccine. Using immunoSEQ multiplex PCR, the repertoire was profiled, and TCRdb retains in-frame clones only, with some absent. The sample yields roughly 200,000 clones, 91% seen once. The material sequenced was peripheral blood, taken 28 days after the second AZD1222 dose. These receptor sequences come from an adult who received the AZD1222 COVID-19 vaccine. Both conserved end residues are part of each CDR3. A D gene is named only where the DNA matches it firmly. Where a row states a size, it is once, few, many or the class of an expanded clone; other rows omit it.

clone_size: NA; v_call: TRBV28; d_call: NA; j_call: TRBJ1-1; cdr3_aa: CASSLDRFINTEAFF; cdr3_nt: TGTGCCAGCAGTTTAGACAGGTTCATCAACACTGAAGCTTTCTTT
clone_size: NA; v_call: TRBV30; d_call: NA; j_call: TRBJ1-1; cdr3_aa: CAWGQLNTEAFF; cdr3_nt: TGTGCCTGGGGACAGTTGAACACTGAAGCTTTCTTT
clone_size: NA; v_call: TRBV11-2; d_call: NA; j_call: TRBJ1-2; cdr3_aa: CASTQYSGYTF; cdr3_nt: TGTGCCAGCACCCAATACTCTGGCTACACCTTC
clone_size: NA; v_call: TRBV19; d_call: NA; j_call: TRBJ1-2; cdr3_aa: CASSTEGRANYGYTF; cdr3_nt: TGTGCCAGTAGTACCGAGGGGAGGGCTAACTATGGCTACACCTTC
clone_size: NA; v_call: TRBV7-3; d_call: NA; j_call: TRBJ2-2; cdr3_aa: CASSRNRDTGELFF; cdr3_nt: TGTGCCAGCAGCAGGAACAGGGACACCGGGGAGCTGTTTTTT
clone_size: NA; v_call: TRBV28; d_call: TRBD1; j_call: TRBJ2-4; cdr3_aa: CASSSRDRVYFAKNIQYF; cdr3_nt: TGTGCCAGCAGTTCCCGGGACAGGGTTTATTTTGCCAAAAACATTCAGTACTTC
clone_size: NA; v_call: TRBV19; d_call: NA; j_call: TRBJ1-1; cdr3_aa: CASIMTAMSMNTEAFF; cdr3_nt: TGTGCCAGTATCATGACTGCGATGAGCATGAACACTGAAGCTTTCTTT
clone_size: NA; v_call: TRBV24-1; d_call: TRBD1; j_call: TRBJ1-4; cdr3_aa: CATSDSRGGWNEKLFF; cdr3_nt: TGTGCCACCAGTGATTCGCGAGGGGGCTGGAATGAAAAACTGTTTTTT
clone_size: NA; v_call: TRBV19; d_call: NA; j_call: TRBJ1-5; cdr3_aa: CASSISVQPQHF; cdr3_nt: TGTGCCAGTAGTATTTCAGTTCAGCCCCAGCATTTT
clone_size: NA; v_call: TRBV10-3; d_call: NA; j_call: TRBJ2-6; cdr3_aa: CAISEIEGSGANVLTF; cdr3_nt: TGTGCCATCAGTGAGATCGAGGGGTCTGGGGCCAACGTCCTGACTTTC
clone_size: NA; v_call: TRBV10-1; d_call: NA; j_call: TRBJ1-2; cdr3_aa: CASSEREPTNYGYTF; cdr3_nt: TGCGCCAGCAGTGAACGCGAACCGACCAACTATGGCTACACCTTC
clone_size: NA; v_call: TRBV3-1/TRBV3-2; d_call: TRBD2; j_call: TRBJ2-4; cdr3_aa: CASSPSGSNIQYF; cdr3_nt: TGTGCCAGCAGCCCTAGCGGGAGCAACATTCAGTACTTC
clone_size: NA; v_call: TRBV30; d_call: NA; j_call: TRBJ1-3; cdr3_aa: CAWRTGGVSGNTIYF; cdr3_nt: TGTGCCTGGAGGACAGGTGGAGTCTCTGGAAACACCATATATTTT
clone_size: NA; v_call: TRBV30; d_call: TRBD1; j_call: TRBJ1-5; cdr3_aa: CAWRDRDDQPQHF; cdr3_nt: TGTGCCTGGAGAGACAGGGATGATCAGCCCCAGCATTTT
clone_size: NA; v_call: TRBV24-1; d_call: NA; j_call: TRBJ2-7; cdr3_aa: CATSDFAGYEQYF; cdr3_nt: TGTGCCACCAGTGATTTCGCGGGGTACGAGCAGTACTTC
clone_size: NA; v_call: TRBV11-3; d_call: TRBD2; j_call: TRBJ2-2; cdr3_aa: CASSFSGRKNTGELFF; cdr3_nt: TGTGCCAGCAGCTTTAGCGGGAGGAAAAACACCGGGGAGCTGTTTTTT
clone_size: NA; v_call: TRBV4-1; d_call: TRBD2; j_call: TRBJ2-2; cdr3_aa: CASSPRGAGVSPGELFF; cdr3_nt: TGCGCCAGCAGCCCAAGAGGGGCGGGAGTATCCCCCGGGGAGCTGTTTTTT
clone_size: NA; v_call: TRBV11-2; d_call: NA; j_call: TRBJ1-2; cdr3_aa: CASSYVSGGRGYTF; cdr3_nt: TGTGCCAGCAGTTACGTTTCGGGGGGTCGTGGCTACACCTTC
clone_size: NA; v_call: TRBV28; d_call: NA; j_call: TRBJ2-5; cdr3_aa: CASSSRLDLETQYF; cdr3_nt: TGTGCCAGCAGTTCGCGACTAGATTTAGAGACCCAGTACTTC
clone_size: NA; v_call: TRBV5-1; d_call: TRBD1; j_call: TRBJ2-1; cdr3_aa: CASRLTGGSYNEQFF; cdr3_nt: TGCGCCAGCAGGCTAACAGGGGGCTCCTACAATGAGCAGTTCTTC
clone_size: few; v_call: TRBV10-2; d_call: NA; j_call: TRBJ1-1; cdr3_aa: CASRLNTEAFF; cdr3_nt: TGCGCCAGCAGACTGAACACTGAAGCTTTCTTT
clone_size: NA; v_call: TRBV7-9; d_call: NA; j_call: TRBJ2-7; cdr3_aa: CASSLYAGNYEQYF; cdr3_nt: TGTGCCAGCAGCTTATACGCAGGGAACTACGAGCAGTACTTC
clone_size: NA; v_call: TRBV5-4; d_call: TRBD1; j_call: TRBJ2-2; cdr3_aa: CASSLPGQTKGELFF; cdr3_nt: TGTGCCAGCAGCTTACCGGGACAGACAAAAGGGGAGCTGTTTTTT
clone_size: NA; v_call: TRBV11-2; d_call: NA; j_call: TRBJ1-4; cdr3_aa: CASSLVRAGVGEKLFF; cdr3_nt: TGTGCCAGCAGCTTAGTGAGGGCAGGGGTCGGTGAAAAACTGTTTTTT
clone_size: NA; v_call: TRBV4-2; d_call: NA; j_call: TRBJ2-1; cdr3_aa: CASSQDPPANNEQFF; cdr3_nt: TGTGCCAGCAGCCAAGATCCCCCAGCAAACAATGAGCAGTTCTTC
clone_size: NA; v_call: TRBV7-2; d_call: NA; j_call: TRBJ1-2; cdr3_aa: CASSLDRVVGF; cdr3_nt: TGTGCCAGCAGCTTAGATAGGGTAGTCGGGTTC
clone_size: NA; v_call: TRBV4-1; d_call: NA; j_call: TRBJ2-5; cdr3_aa: CASESAQETQYF; cdr3_nt: TGCGCCAGCGAATCGGCCCAAGAGACCCAGTACTTC
clone_size: once; v_call: TRBV30; d_call: NA; j_call: TRBJ1-3; cdr3_aa: CAWSKGVTGNTIYF; cdr3_nt: TGTGCCTGGAGTAAGGGGGTGACTGGAAACACCATATATTTT
clone_size: NA; v_call: TRBV28; d_call: TRBD1; j_call: TRBJ2-6; cdr3_aa: CASSVGGVGGANVLTF; cdr3_nt: TGTGCCAGCAGTGTAGGGGGCGTTGGTGGGGCCAACGTCCTGACTTTC
clone_size: once; v_call: TRBV19; d_call: NA; j_call: TRBJ2-1; cdr3_aa: CASRNTDEQFF; cdr3_nt: TGTGCCAGCCGTAACACGGACGAGCAGTTCTTC
clone_size: few; v_call: TRBV11-2; d_call: TRBD2; j_call: TRBJ2-3; cdr3_aa: CASSFSRGGYTDTQYF; cdr3_nt: TGTGCCAGCAGCTTTTCTCGCGGGGGATACACAGATACGCAGTATTTT
clone_size: NA; v_call: TRBV3-1/TRBV3-2; d_call: TRBD2; j_call: TRBJ2-7; cdr3_aa: CASSSGGLSYEQYF; cdr3_nt: TGTGCCAGCAGTTCGGGGGGGCTCTCCTACGAGCAGTACTTC